This T cell receptor (beta chain) originates from a study of blood T cells in healthy people across ages. Study conclusions and caveats: Higher naive T cell percentage went strongly together with higher TCR beta diversity. The lack of PBMC sorting stopped any conclusive naive versus antigen-experienced comparison.

As for this clonotype: Its antigen is as yet unknown.

Together with a sample-barcoded 5' primer, a J-beta primer mix was included in a second PCR lasting roughly 6 to 12 cycles. TCRdb used MiXCR to reprocess the 5' RACE reads, holding one entry per CDR3 protein. The sample holds roughly 2 million distinct CDR3 sequences, about 50% seen once. The sequenced material came from blood. This sequence originates from a woman in her 40s in good health.

CDR3 bases: TGTGCCAGCAGCTTGGACGCAGGGGGCTTTTCCGAGCAGTACTTC. Translation: CASSLDAGGFSEQYF. The chain joins TRBV5-6 to TRBJ2-4; TRBD1 agrees at 8 bases. The J call may be wrong; the DNA end is better matched by TRBJ2-7. The CDR3 loop spans 15 amino acids. The germline gives CDR1 SGHDT, CDR2 YYEEEE.